Sequencing of this T cell receptor beta chain was carried out in a study of OX40 agonist ivuxolimab in advanced cancers. Study-level results: Partial responders at 0.1-3.0 mg/kg had among the lowest clonal expansion.

TCRdb's copy holds only in-frame clones and misses some; the assay was immunoSEQ multiplex PCR. Of some 29,000 clones listed, around 90% are singletons. To note about this clone: Its antigen remains unknown.

On cycle 4 day 1 and cycle 7 day 1, as well as at baseline, blood was sampled. The V gene lost 2 bases and the J gene lost 2 bases, with 5 bases spanning the gap. The CDR3 is 13 residues long. Germline V gene lookup returns CDR1 SGHTA and CDR2 FQGTGA. The sample was CD4+ or CD8+ T cells sorted from blood, taken in a trial of the OX40 agonist ivuxolimab. This receptor was taken from an adult with an advanced solid tumor such as melanoma, head and neck, liver or kidney cancer. The genes are TRBV7-3 and TRBJ2-3; no reliable D call. CDR3 sequence reads: CASSLDPTDTQYF. Written as DNA, the CDR3 is TGTGCCAGCAGCTTAGACCCCACAGATACGCAGTATTTT.